This entry describes one T cell receptor (beta chain). Self-reported history from a screening survey and questionnaire set each donor's cohort. Recovered Cohort 3 donors showed two negative PCRs, clearance, or symptom resolution. Clones were read by immunoSEQ multiplex PCR, and TCRdb kept only the in-frame ones, dropping some. The sample has fewer than 500,000 clones, 75% to 90% seen once; the top ten hold roughly 0.7%. The data are from a study of blood T cell repertoires in COVID-19. Study-level background: Spain, Italy and the United States supplied samples that represented acute and convalescent COVID-19. In each case, the material was cDNA or gDNA derived from T cells, B-cell-depleted T cells, or PBMCs.

Sequenced sample: PBMCs or T cells enriched from blood (not recorded which). The receptor was derived from a young woman who had recovered from COVID-19.

The CDR3 is CASRPYTGETQYF. CDR3 DNA sequence: TGTGCCAGCAGGCCCTATACAGGAGAGACCCAGTACTTC. This chain uses TRBV6-5 with TRBJ2-5, with a possible D match to TRBD1 (5 bases). V was cut by 6 bases and J by 4 bases, with 12 bases left in between. CDR1 and CDR2 (germline): MNHEY, SVGAGI. This CDR3 is 13 amino acids long.